This T cell receptor (beta chain) was observed in a study of T cell changes during pregnancy in multiple sclerosis (dated by TCRdb to the late 2010s). Regarding the complete study: Changes in the T cell repertoire over the course of pregnancy were examined in this study in women with multiple sclerosis.

V is clipped by 3 bases and J by 2 bases, and the sequence between their germline boundaries is 8 bases long. Including cysteine and phenylalanine, the CDR3 has 13 amino acids. Only the CDR3 portion is preserved as DNA: 39 bases, with reading frame beginning at the first base. Looking up the germline V gene (reference sequence) yields CDR1 SEHNR and CDR2 FQNEAQ. This clone was observed a handful of times. This clone's antigen is unknown. Within one base of it there is no much larger clone, and no base qualities were kept. The library was made by the immunoSEQ multiplex PCR assay. Entries here come from immuneACCESS through TCRdb and include only in-frame sequences with V and J called. Some clones fail to appear in such tables; in the studies checked, an unresolved V gene covers under half of the shortfall, and the cause of the remainder is unknown. This sample comprises approximately 100,000 clones, about 89% of them detected only once. 1.6% of the sample is held by the ten biggest clonotypes.

This sequence was found in a female donor with multiple sclerosis, enrolled in a pregnancy study. The sequence is built from TRBV7-9 and TRBJ2-7; the best D guess is TRBD1, with 6 bases matching. Specimen: peripheral blood, collected before pregnancy. The CDR3 protein: CASSFGTTYEQYF. The nucleotides read TGTGCCAGCAGCTTCGGGACAACCTACGAGCAGTACTTC.